Detailed here is one TCR beta chain. Germline values: CDR1 SGHAT, CDR2 FQNNGV. This CDR3 contains 15 residues. Deletions cut 1 base from V and 5 bases from J, with 9 bases between. This entry belongs to a study of cytomegalovirus exposure and HLA in healthy donors. Primers for the PCR totalled 60 Vbeta and 13 Jbeta. Sequenced by immunoSEQ multiplex PCR; TCRdb stores in-frame clones only, minus some. Of under 150,000 clones listed, about 70% are singletons. V usage is TRBV11-2 and J usage is TRBJ1-6, with no clear D. The TCR sequence derives from a man aged 55 to 70 in good health and CMV-seronegative. Specimen: PBMCs. This CDR3 reads CASSLVWEDNSPLHF. CDR3 bases: TGTGCCAGCAGCTTAGTTTGGGAGGATAATTCACCCCTCCACTTT.